This entry describes one T cell receptor (beta chain). Trimming removed 6 bases at V and 5 bases at J, with 16 bases between. Germline V gene lookup returns CDR1 MNHEY and CDR2 SMNVEV (reference sequence). This CDR3 contains 14 residues. How the authors handled the data: Reference gene primer amplification in the assay estimated nucleated cell counts. TCRdb's table, derived via immunoSEQ multiplex PCR, lists solely in-frame clones and lacks some. Clonal size and the V and J genes are those of that table, whereas D and trimming came from the DNA. Found here are approximately 230,000 clones, approximately 86% of them singletons; the top ten hold approximately 1.4%. These data are taken from a study of blood T cell repertoires in COVID-19. Study-wide background: The United States, Italy and Spain were the sources of the acute and convalescent COVID-19 samples. T cells, B-cell-depleted T cells, or PBMCs provided the cDNA or gDNA that served as material.

This sequence was found in a man older than 75 with acute or convalescent COVID-19. Sequencing was carried out using peripheral blood. The chain has TRBV27 and TRBJ1-1; no clear D. DNA for the CDR3: TGTGCCAGCAGCCGGGCCGGGAGACGGACTGAAGCTTTCTTT. Translated, it gives CASSRAGRRTEAFF.